This is a list of T cell receptor beta chains from one sample in a study of OX40 agonist ivuxolimab in advanced cancers. Using immunoSEQ multiplex PCR, the repertoire was profiled, and TCRdb retains in-frame clones only, with some absent. The repertoire has about 84,000 clones, 94% of them found once; the top ten carry about 11%. The sequencing here drew on CD4+ or CD8+ T cells sorted from blood, taken in a trial of the OX40 agonist ivuxolimab. These receptors originate from an adult with an advanced solid tumor such as melanoma, head and neck, liver or kidney cancer. Both conserved end residues are part of each CDR3. D genes are given only for firm matches. Only part of the rows carry a size: once, few, many, or a class if the clone is expanded.

CDR3aa,CDR3nt,d_gene,j_gene,v_gene,abundance
CASSPTGQAYEQYF,TGTGCCAGCAGTCCGACAGGGCAGGCCTACGAGCAGTACTTC,TRBD1,TRBJ2-7,TRBV28,-
CASSPDTGNYEQYF,TGTGCCAGCAGCCCTGACACGGGAAACTACGAGCAGTACTTC,-,TRBJ2-7,TRBV5-5,-
CALYFDRPPYGYTF,TGTGCCTTATACTTTGACAGGCCCCCCTATGGCTACACCTTC,-,TRBJ1-2,TRBV10-3,-
CASSLERREAVSGELFF,TGCGCCAGCAGCTTGGAACGGCGGGAGGCAGTTTCCGGGGAGCTGTTTTTT,TRBD2,TRBJ2-2,TRBV5-1,-
CASSLGQGVGSYNSPLHF,TGCGCCAGCAGCCTAGGGCAGGGGGTCGGCTCCTATAATTCACCCCTCCACTTT,TRBD1,TRBJ1-6,TRBV5-1,-
CASTLRAGGINEQYF,TGTGCCAGCACTCTCCGGGCAGGGGGCATCAACGAGCAGTACTTC,TRBD1,TRBJ2-7,TRBV6-5,once
CASSDRGPQETQYF,TGTGCCAGCAGTGACAGGGGGCCCCAAGAGACCCAGTACTTC,TRBD1,TRBJ2-5,TRBV2,-
CASSLRTGDLQETQYF,TGTGCCAGCAGCTTAAGGACAGGGGACCTCCAAGAGACCCAGTACTTC,TRBD1,TRBJ2-5,TRBV5-6,-
CASSLAVGPQRGQPQHF,TGTGCCAGCAGCTTGGCGGTGGGACCTCAGCGCGGGCAGCCCCAGCATTTT,-,TRBJ1-5,TRBV5-6,-
CASSQELAGGYEQYF,TGTGCCAGCAGCCAAGAACTAGCGGGCGGCTACGAGCAGTACTTC,TRBD2,TRBJ2-7,TRBV4-2,once
CASSATRGGTNEKLFF,TGTGCCAGCAGCGCCACTCGGGGGGGGACCAATGAAAAACTGTTTTTT,-,TRBJ1-4,TRBV9,-
CASSLAYGGNQETQYF,TGTGCCAGCAGCTTGGCTTATGGGGGCAATCAAGAGACCCAGTACTTC,-,TRBJ2-5,TRBV5-8,-
CASSQVSGELFF,TGTGCCAGCAGCCAGGTTAGCGGGGAGCTGTTTTTT,-,TRBJ2-2,TRBV7-6,-
CASSQTLNQPQHF,TGTGCCAGCAGCCAAACTCTCAATCAGCCCCAGCATTTT,-,TRBJ1-5,TRBV4-2,-
CAIGLAGIQQFF,TGTGCCATTGGACTAGCGGGAATTCAGCAGTTCTTC,TRBD2,TRBJ2-1,TRBV25-1,medium-sized
CSVVAEDHSYEQYF,TGCAGCGTTGTAGCGGAGGATCATTCCTACGAGCAGTACTTC,-,TRBJ2-7,TRBV29-1,-
CASSEKQGWAEAFF,TGTGCCAGCAGCGAAAAACAGGGGTGGGCTGAAGCTTTCTTT,TRBD1,TRBJ1-1,TRBV9,-
CASSPRTSGASYEQYF,TGCGCCAGCAGCCCCCGGACTAGCGGGGCCTCCTACGAGCAGTACTTC,TRBD2,TRBJ2-7,TRBV4-1,-
CSVEDLGNEQFF,TGCAGCGTTGAAGATCTGGGTAATGAGCAGTTCTTC,-,TRBJ2-1,TRBV29-1,once
CASSISGTSVTGEQFF,TGTGCCAGCAGCATCTCCGGGACTAGCGTCACAGGGGAGCAGTTCTTC,TRBD2,TRBJ2-1,TRBV11-3,-
CASSLVWYRDSYNEQFF,TGTGCCAGCAGCTTAGTTTGGTATCGGGATTCCTACAATGAGCAGTTCTTC,-,TRBJ2-1,TRBV7-2,-
CASSLTVNNEQFF,TGTGCCAGCAGTTTAACTGTGAACAATGAGCAGTTCTTC,-,TRBJ2-1,TRBV27,-
CASSSGDFYGYTF,TGTGCCAGCAGCTCCGGGGACTTCTATGGCTACACCTTC,-,TRBJ1-2,TRBV5-6,-
CASSLGLNTEAFF,TGTGCCAGCAGCTTGGGCCTTAACACTGAAGCTTTCTTT,-,TRBJ1-1,TRBV13,-
CASSPPEANVLTF,TGTGCCAGCAGCCCGCCTGAGGCCAACGTCCTGACTTTC,-,TRBJ2-6,TRBV7-8,-
CASSGWTSSYNEQFF,TGTGCCAGCAGCGGATGGACTAGCTCCTACAATGAGCAGTTCTTC,TRBD2,TRBJ2-1,TRBV9,-
CASSGRTGQFRPLHF,TGTGCCAGCAGCGGTCGGACAGGACAGTTCAGACCCCTCCACTTT,TRBD1,TRBJ1-6,TRBV16,once
CASSLGDLNTGELFF,TGTGCCAGCAGCTTAGGGGACTTAAACACCGGGGAGCTGTTTTTT,-,TRBJ2-2,TRBV11-3,-
CASSQSRQGSYEQYF,TGCGCCAGCAGTCAATCCCGGCAGGGGTCCTACGAGCAGTACTTC,-,TRBJ2-7,TRBV23-1,-
CASSLGTGGADYGYTF,TGTGCCAGCAGTTTGGGGACAGGGGGCGCGGACTATGGCTACACCTTC,TRBD1,TRBJ1-2,TRBV28,-
CASSLSRGGTEAFF,TGTGCCAGCAGCTTATCTCGAGGGGGGACTGAAGCTTTCTTT,-,TRBJ1-1,TRBV13,once
CSVGELGYEQYF,TGCAGCGTTGGAGAATTAGGCTACGAGCAGTACTTC,-,TRBJ2-7,TRBV29-1,-
CASSPRQDMNTEAFF,TGTGCCAGTAGTCCCCGACAGGACATGAACACTGAAGCTTTCTTT,-,TRBJ1-1,TRBV19,-
CASSGQGSEQYF,TGTGCCAGCAGCGGACAGGGAAGCGAGCAGTACTTC,TRBD1,TRBJ2-7,TRBV9,-
CASSRGFSYNEQFF,TGTGCCAGCAGCCGGGGGTTCTCCTACAATGAGCAGTTCTTC,-,TRBJ2-1,TRBV5-6,-